This entry lists 32 T cell receptor beta chains sequenced from one sample in a study of identical twins. TCRdb processed the 5' RACE reads anew with MiXCR; each CDR3 protein has one entry. The sample includes about 530,000 distinct CDR3 sequences, under 25% of them seen just once. The same data also contributed to another study, on yellow fever vaccine responses in identical twins.

The sample consisted of CD4+ T cells sorted from blood. The source of these receptors is a young woman in good health.

The rearrangement links TRBV18 to TRBJ1-2; no reliable D call. Germline loops: CDR1 KGHSH, CDR2 LQKENI. The CDR3 totals 13 residues. Deletions cut 2 bases from V and 2 bases from J, with 6 bases between. CDR3 nucleotide sequence: TGTGCCAGCTCACCAGAACAGAACTATGGCTACACCTTC. Translation gives CASSPEQNYGYTF.

The chain uses TRBV7-2 and TRBJ2-2, with 7 bases identical to TRBD2. Trimming at V came to 5 bases and at J to 8 bases, leaving 8 bases not matched to a gene. Germline CDR1 reads SGHTA; CDR2 reads FQGNSA. The CDR3 loop spans 14 amino acids. The CDR3 DNA is TGTGCCAGCAGCCTTGGACTAGTTCTGGGGGAGCTGTTTTTT. Amino acids: CASSLGLVLGELFF.

The V gene is TRBV20-1, the J gene TRBJ2-7, with TRBD1 matching over 9 bases. Trimming cost V 6 bases and J 7 bases; bases outside gene matches: 13. This CDR3 region has 14 residues. The V gene's germline CDR1 is DFQATT and CDR2 SNEGSKA (reference sequence). CDR3 sequence: CSAIPGQGPNEQYF. The CDR3 nucleotides are TGCAGTGCGATACCGGGACAGGGCCCCAATGAGCAGTACTTC.

This clonotype occurred a few times. The rearrangement uses TRBV6-5 and TRBJ2-1; TRBD2 matches 11 bases. CDR3 length equals 15 residues. Trimming removed 2 bases from V and 7 bases from J; junction bases left unmatched: 4. Germline values: CDR1 MNHEY, CDR2 SVGAGI. CDR3 in amino acids: CASSYVTSGVNEQFF. The CDR3 nucleotides read TGTGCCAGCAGTTACGTGACTAGCGGGGTGAATGAGCAGTTCTTC.

V usage is TRBV7-2 and J usage is TRBJ2-2, with 7 bases that match TRBD2. The ends lost 1 base at V and 1 base at J; junction bases unmatched: 3. CDR3 length: 16 amino acids. Germline CDR1 is SGHTA and CDR2 is FQGNSA. CDR3 sequence: CASSLVGGVNTGELFF. Written as DNA, the CDR3 is TGTGCCAGCAGCTTAGTGGGAGGGGTGAACACCGGGGAGCTGTTTTTT.

The chain recombines TRBV20-1 with TRBJ2-3, with 12 bases lining up with TRBD2. The CDR3 consists of 15 residues. V lost 1 base, J lost 2 bases, and 1 base stayed unmatched. CDR1 and CDR2 from the germline V gene are DFQATT and SNEGSKA (reference sequence). The CDR3 reads CSARGLAGDTDTQYF. The CDR3 DNA reads TGCAGTGCTAGAGGACTAGCGGGGGACACAGATACGCAGTATTTT.

The V gene is TRBV5-1, the J gene TRBJ1-1, with D possibly TRBD1 on 6 matching bases. The germline V gene encodes CDR1 SGHRS and CDR2 YFSETQ. The CDR3 length is 15 residues. Between the trimmed V and J ends, which lost 0 bases and 1 base, there was a span of 10 bases. The CDR3 DNA sequence: TGCGCCAGCAGCTTGGTGGACAGCGCGAACACTGAAGCTTTCTTT. This encodes CASSLVDSANTEAFF.

There are a few counts of this clonotype. This chain connects TRBV29-1 to TRBJ1-2; D is ambiguous. V lost 5 bases and J 0 bases, leaving 19 bases between the germline ends. Germline V gene data show CDR1 as SQVTM and CDR2 as ANQGSEA. The CDR3 consists of 16 residues. The DNA of the CDR3 is TGCAGCGTTAACCGGGGAGGGCCCAAAGCTAACTATGGCTACACCTTC. Its translation is CSVNRGGPKANYGYTF.

This chain uses TRBV7-2 with TRBJ2-2; TRBD1 matches at 8 bases. V lost 4 bases, J lost 5 bases, and 6 bases stayed unmatched. The CDR3 contains 15 residues. Germline V lookup: CDR1 SGHTA, CDR2 FQGNSA. CDR3 sequence: CASSSDRAGTGELFF. The DNA of the CDR3 is TGTGCCAGCAGCTCGGACAGGGCCGGGACCGGGGAGCTGTTTTTT. The variable domain in full, with the rest retrieved from reference TRBV7-2 and TRBJ2-2, is GAGVSQSPSNKVTEKGKDVELRCDPISGHTALYWYRQSLGQGLEFLIYFQGNSAPDKSGLPSDRFSAERTGGSVSTLTIQRTQQEDSAVYLCASSSDRAGTGELFFGEGSRLTVL.

The V and J genes are TRBV3-1 and TRBJ2-1, with a weak D call TRBD1 (5 bases). V lost 0 bases, J lost 13 bases, and 16 bases lay in between. CDR3 length: 14 residues. CDR1 and CDR2 (germline): LGHDT, YNNKEL (reference sequence). Written as DNA, the CDR3 is TGTGCCAGCAGCCAAGATCTTGTGACAGTTGGACAGTTCTTC. Amino acids: CASSQDLVTVGQFF.

This clonotype has a handful of counts. This chain uses TRBV5-1 with TRBJ2-1; TRBD2 matches at 9 bases. Germline V gene data show CDR1 as SGHRS and CDR2 as YFSETQ. CDR3 length equals 15 residues. After removal of 4 bases from V and 7 bases from J, the junction contained 9 bases not matched to a gene. Here the CDR3 DNA reads TGCGCCAGCAGCCCGGGGGGACTAGCCGCGAATGAGCAGTTCTTC. This encodes CASSPGGLAANEQFF. Complete variable domain (other parts from reference TRBV5-1 and TRBJ2-1): KAGVTQTPRYLIKTRGQQVTLSCSPISGHRSVSWYQQTPGQGLQFLFEYFSETQRNKGNFPGRFSGRQFSNSRSEMNVSTLELGDSALYLCASSPGGLAANEQFFGPGTRLTVL.

This chain uses TRBV5-4 with TRBJ2-3; 8 nucleotides line up with TRBD2. J was trimmed by 0 bases and V by 6 bases; bases with no gene match: 6. Germline CDR1 and CDR2: SGHNT and YYREEE (reference sequence). This CDR3 is built from 15 residues. CDR3 coding DNA: TGTGCCAGCACCTTTAGCGGGGCCAGCACAGATACGCAGTATTTT. Translating it yields CASTFSGASTDTQYF.

In its sample, this clonotype was seen a few times. The rearrangement links TRBV20-1 to TRBJ2-4; 9 positions match TRBD1. V shed 6 bases and J 7 bases; nucleotides not matched to a gene: 10. The CDR3 has 14 residues. CDR1 DFQATT and CDR2 SNEGSKA come from the germline V gene (reference sequence). CDR3 in DNA: TGCAGTGCCGCCTCCGGGACAGGGAGGAACATTCAGTACTTC. Amino acids: CSAASGTGRNIQYF.

The chain combines TRBV7-6 with TRBJ2-1; TRBD2 matches at 12 bases. V trimming: 1 base; J trimming: 4 bases; junction bases outside the gene matches: 8. CDR3 size: 18 residues. Germline CDR1 and CDR2: SGHVS and FNYEAQ. The CDR3 DNA reads TGTGCCAGCAGCTTAGAAAGGACTAGCGGGAATTGGTACAATGAGCAGTTCTTC. Protein: CASSLERTSGNWYNEQFF. The full variable domain, rest sourced from reference TRBV7-6 and TRBJ2-1, is GAGVSQSPRYKVTKRGQDVALRCDPISGHVSLYWYRQALGQGPEFLTYFNYEAQQDKSGLPNDRFSAERPEGSISTLTIQRTEQRDSAMYRCASSLERTSGNWYNEQFFGPGTRLTVL.

This clonotype occurred a few times. This chain joins TRBV12-3 or TRBV12-4 and TRBJ2-2; 10 nucleotides agree with TRBD1. The CDR3 spans 16 residues. V trimming: 9 bases; J trimming: 0 bases; junction bases outside the gene matches: 7. CDR3 protein: CASVRQGATNTGELFF. CDR3 bases: TGTGCCAGTGTTCGACAGGGGGCGACGAACACCGGGGAGCTGTTTTTT.

This clonotype occurred a few times. This sequence joins TRBV11-2 and TRBJ2-3, with TRBD2 matching over 10 bases. Germline V gene sequence: CDR1 SGHAT, CDR2 FQNNGV. The CDR3 contains 16 residues. After removal of 5 bases from V and 2 bases from J, the junction contained 7 bases not matched to a gene. CDR3 nucleotides: TGTGCCAGCAGCCCGCAGCGGGGGGGCCCCACAGATACGCAGTATTTT. Protein: CASSPQRGGPTDTQYF.

A few counts support this clonotype. The rearrangement uses TRBV24-1 and TRBJ2-1; 11 bases line up with TRBD1. Germline-derived CDR1 and CDR2 are KGHDR and SFDVKD. The CDR3 runs 15 residues. V shed 2 bases, J shed 9 bases, and the junction held 5 bases outside the gene matches. This chain's CDR3 is CATSDYGQGASEQFF. The CDR3 DNA follows: TGTGCCACCAGTGATTACGGACAGGGGGCTAGTGAGCAGTTCTTC.

This clonotype has only a few counts. The chain links TRBV9 to TRBJ2-3; no reliable D call. Trimming removed 4 bases at V and 2 bases at J, with 11 bases between. Germline V gene lookup returns CDR1 SGDLS and CDR2 YYNGEE. This CDR3 has 14 amino acids. The CDR3 DNA follows: TGTGCCAGCAGCCCGCTCCGTACCACAGATACGCAGTATTTT. It translates to CASSPLRTTDTQYF.

The chain uses TRBV7-9 and TRBJ2-1; 7 nucleotides align to TRBD2. The V segment lost 1 base and the J segment 7 bases; nucleotides outside the gene matches: 7. Germline V lookup: CDR1 SEHNR, CDR2 FQNEAQ (reference sequence). The CDR3 totals 15 residues. In DNA form, the CDR3 reads TGTGCCAGCAGCTTAGAGGGGAGGGTTTGGAATGAGCAGTTCTTC. Translated, it gives CASSLEGRVWNEQFF.

The V and J genes are TRBV12-3 or TRBV12-4 and TRBJ2-7, with 7 bases matching TRBD2. This CDR3 is built from 14 residues. Trimming cost V 8 bases and J 2 bases; bases outside gene matches: 9. The CDR3 spells CASCERGSTYEQYF. The CDR3 nucleotides are TGTGCCAGCTGTGAGCGCGGGAGCACCTACGAGCAGTACTTC.

This clonotype occurred a few times. This rearrangement joins TRBV5-6 to TRBJ2-5, with 7 bases aligning to TRBD1. The CDR3 is 17 amino acids. J lost 1 base, V lost 1 base, and 10 bases had no gene match. Per germline, CDR1 SGHDT and CDR2 YYEEEE. CDR3 sequence (DNA): TGTGCCAGCAGCTTGCTTCAGGGCCGGGACAGCCAAGAGACCCAGTACTTC. It translates to CASSLLQGRDSQETQYF.

The rearrangement joins TRBV25-1 to TRBJ2-6; 11 nucleotides agree with TRBD1. CDR1 MGHDK and CDR2 SYGVNS come from the germline V gene. Unmatched junction bases numbered 5, after V lost 7 bases and J lost 0 bases. This CDR3 contains 17 residues. The CDR3, as DNA: TGTGCCAGCACCGGGACAGGGGGTATCTCTGGGGCCAACGTCCTGACTTTC. Its protein is CASTGTGGISGANVLTF.

This chain connects TRBV2 to TRBJ2-2; weak D call: TRBD1 (6 bases). V gave up 7 bases and J gave up 5 bases, with 17 bases separating them. The CDR3 contains 15 residues. Germline lookup yields CDR1 SNHLY and CDR2 FYNNEI. CDR3 protein: CASTGQSPGTGELFF. CDR3 DNA: TGTGCCAGCACCGGACAGTCCCCGGGGACCGGGGAGCTGTTTTTT.

A few counts support this clonotype. The rearrangement uses TRBV12-3 or TRBV12-4 and TRBJ1-1; D gene ambiguous. Trimming removed 5 bases from V and 0 bases from J, with 13 bases in between. The CDR3 spans 15 residues. The CDR3 bases are TGTGCCAGCAGTATGTGGAACAGCATGAACACTGAAGCTTTCTTT. This encodes CASSMWNSMNTEAFF.

In its sample, this clonotype was seen many times. The V call is TRBV7-9, the J call TRBJ2-7, with D tentatively TRBD1 (6 bases). V shed 1 base and J shed 2 bases, with 6 bases lying between them. This CDR3 has 13 residues. Per germline, CDR1 SEHNR and CDR2 FQNEAQ (reference sequence). The CDR3 DNA reads TGTGCCAGCAGCTTAGGGGGGCCCTACGAGCAGTACTTC. It yields the protein CASSLGGPYEQYF.

This clonotype has just a few counts. This rearrangement joins TRBV12-3 or TRBV12-4 to TRBJ2-3; a weak D match, TRBD1 (5 bases). The CDR3 has 14 residues. The ends were cut back, 6 bases at V and 0 bases at J, with 10 bases in the middle. CDR3 sequence: CASRVSGSTDTQYF. The CDR3 DNA is TGTGCCAGCAGGGTCTCAGGGAGCACAGATACGCAGTATTTT.

The J gene is TRBJ2-3, the V gene TRBV10-3; 10 bases align to TRBD2. The CDR3 has 16 residues. Germline V gene data show CDR1 as ENHRY and CDR2 as SYGVKD. V trimming: 10 bases; J trimming: 6 bases; junction bases outside the gene matches: 16. The CDR3 sequence is CATEGLAKSNRDTQYF. For the CDR3, the DNA is TGTGCCACCGAGGGACTAGCGAAGAGTAATCGCGATACGCAGTATTTT.

This clonotype was detected only a few times. This chain joins TRBV20-1 and TRBJ2-7; D is ambiguous. Germline CDR1 DFQATT, CDR2 SNEGSKA (reference sequence). The length of the CDR3 is 12 residues. Trimming removed 1 base from V and 5 bases from J, with 9 bases in between. The CDR3 region has the DNA TGCAGTGCTAGAGTCAAGAGCCACGAGCAGTACGTC. It specifies CSARVKSHEQYV.

This rearrangement joins TRBV20-1 to TRBJ2-7; D not certain. Germline CDR1 and CDR2: DFQATT and SNEGSKA (reference sequence). The CDR3 has 11 amino acids. Trimming stripped 7 bases from V and 3 bases from J, with 10 bases between. The chain's CDR3 is CSVLRSYEQYV. The CDR3 nucleotides are TGCAGTGTTTTGCGGAGCTACGAGCAGTACGTC.

The chain uses TRBV29-1 and TRBJ2-5; TRBD1 aligns across 9 bases. J gave up 1 base and V 6 bases, and 15 bases lay outside the gene matches. CDR3 length: 17 amino acids. The germline CDR1 and CDR2 sequences are SQVTM and ANQGSEA. The CDR3 is CSVSDRGNSRGQETQYF. The CDR3 coding sequence is TGCAGCGTGTCGGACAGGGGAAATTCGAGGGGCCAAGAGACCCAGTACTTC.

This rearrangement joins TRBV7-2 to TRBJ2-1; TRBD2 might be the D (5 bases). The ends were cut back, 1 base at V and 7 bases at J, with 11 bases in the middle. Germline CDR1 reads SGHTA; CDR2 reads FQGNSA. CDR3 size: 14 residues. The CDR3 loop reads CASSLVGSFNEQFF. Written as DNA, the CDR3 is TGTGCCAGCAGCTTAGTTGGGAGTTTTAATGAGCAGTTCTTC.

A few counts support this clonotype. V and J are TRBV10-3 and TRBJ2-7, with D maybe TRBD1 (5 bases). This CDR3 is 14 amino acids long. Trimming removed 3 bases at V and 7 bases at J, with 16 bases between. Looked up from germline, CDR1 is ENHRY and CDR2 is SYGVKD. CDR3 sequence: CAISEQAKGREQYV. The CDR3, as DNA: TGTGCCATCAGTGAACAGGCAAAAGGTCGAGAGCAGTACGTC.